This T cell receptor beta chain was sequenced during a study of control samples from healthy donors and cancer patients. Libraries were prepared by immunoSEQ multiplex PCR; TCRdb keeps only in-frame clonotypes and omits some of them. This repertoire comprises some 190,000 clones; its ten largest clones make up more than 2%. The V gene end was trimmed by 5 bases and the J gene end by 9 bases; junction bases not matched to a gene: 11. CDR3 size: 16 residues. The germline V gene has CDR1 SEHNR and CDR2 FQNEAQ (reference sequence). The J gene is TRBJ1-5, the V gene TRBV7-9; 12 bases map to TRBD1. The receptor comes from a woman younger than 45 in good health. Sequenced: blood. The chain's CDR3 is CASSPGTGGHLGPQHF. The CDR3 bases are TGTGCCAGCAGCCCTGGGACAGGGGGCCACCTCGGGCCCCAGCATTTT.